The 30 T cell receptor beta chains presented below share a single source sample, sequenced in a study of siplizumab effects on memory and regulatory T cells. Their antigens remain unidentified. Some clones are missing from TCRdb's copy, which holds only in-frame ones; the method was immunoSEQ multiplex PCR. The data show about 10,000 clones, with roughly 45% seen just once and around 10% held by the top ten. Mixed lymphocyte reaction cells were cocultured at 37°C for 5 to 7 days. The specimen was CFSE-low (dividing) CD8+ T cells sorted from an allogeneic mixed lymphocyte reaction. These receptors were obtained from a human donor in good health; the cells came from an allogeneic mixed lymphocyte reaction.

The CDR3 loop reads CASSLSPQAGNTIYF. CDR3 bases: TGTGCCAGCAGCTTGTCGCCCCAGGCTGGAAACACCATATATTTT. This chain links TRBV5-6 with TRBJ1-3; D unresolved. This CDR3 has 15 amino acids. The germline V gene encodes CDR1 SGHDT and CDR2 YYEEEE. Trimming shortened V by 1 base and J by 2 bases, and 10 bases separated the two germline ends.

The chain employs TRBV27 and TRBJ2-6; TRBD2 is a possible D gene (6 bases). The CDR3 length is 16 residues. Trimming removed 5 bases at V and 2 bases at J, with 13 bases between. The germline gives CDR1 MNHEY, CDR2 SMNVEV (reference sequence). Here the CDR3 reads CASSTIGGPGANVLTF. Here the CDR3 DNA reads TGTGCCAGCAGTACCATCGGGGGACCTGGGGCCAACGTCCTGACTTTC.

The rearrangement links TRBV9 to TRBJ2-2; D call uncertain. CDR3 length equals 13 residues. The germline V gene encodes CDR1 SGDLS and CDR2 YYNGEE. V dropped 4 bases and J dropped 4 bases, with 8 bases sitting between them. The CDR3 here is CASSPGGTGELFF. CDR3 DNA: TGTGCCAGCAGCCCAGGTGGCACCGGGGAGCTGTTTTTT.

This clone counts as large. The V gene is TRBV6-6, the J gene TRBJ1-1, with unresolved D. With 8 bases removed from V and 11 bases from J, the gap between germline ends came to 12 bases. The germline gives CDR1 MNHNY, CDR2 SVGAGI (reference sequence). There are 10 residues in the CDR3. The DNA of the CDR3 is TGTGCCAGCGGCCCGGACGATGCTTTCTTT. Its protein is CASGPDDAFF.

This clone was detected only a few times. V usage is TRBV2 and J usage is TRBJ1-5; TRBD1 might be the D (5 bases). V was clipped by 5 bases and J by 3 bases, with 17 bases between them. Germline CDR1 reads SNHLY; CDR2 reads FYNNEI. The CDR3 loop spans 16 amino acids. CDR3 sequence (DNA): TGTGCCAGCAGTACGGAGGCGGGGGTTATCAATCAGCCCCAGCATTTT. It is translated as CASSTEAGVINQPQHF. The full variable domain, its missing parts supplied by reference TRBV2 and TRBJ1-5, is EPEVTQTPSHQVTQMGQEVILRCVPISNHLYFYWYRQILGQKVEFLVSFYNNEISEKSEIFDDQFSVERPDGSNFTLKIRSTKLEDSAMYFCASSTEAGVINQPQHFGDGTRLSIL.

The chain recombines TRBV25-1 with TRBJ2-7; D remains unclear. CDR1 and CDR2 (germline): MGHDK, SYGVNS. The CDR3 extends over 9 amino acids. Trimming cost V 9 bases and J 5 bases, with 5 bases left between them. CDR3 protein: CASCDEQYF. The DNA for the CDR3 is TGTGCCAGTTGCGACGAGCAGTACTTC.

This chain links TRBV19 with TRBJ2-3; D is tentatively TRBD1 or TRBD2 (6 bases each). The CDR3 contains 13 residues. Trimming took 10 bases from V and 4 from J, leaving 15 bases between them. The V gene's germline CDR1 is LNHDA and CDR2 SQIVND (reference sequence). CDR3 nucleotides: TGTGCCACCCGGGGGCTAGCCGCAGATACGCAGTATTTT. Its translation: CATRGLAADTQYF.

Within the sample, this clone is medium-sized. The chain employs TRBV13 and TRBJ2-5, with D possibly TRBD2 on 6 matching bases. The CDR3 is made up of 14 amino acids. Germline-derived CDR1 and CDR2 are PRHDT and FYEKMQ (reference sequence). Trimming removed 6 bases from V and 5 bases from J, with 16 bases in between. Here the CDR3 DNA reads TGTGCCAGCAGTTCCCGACTAGACCGGGAGACCCAGTACTTC. It encodes CASSSRLDRETQYF.

The sample holds a few counts of this clone. The V gene is TRBV7-9, the J gene TRBJ2-5; D gene ambiguous. The CDR3 consists of 13 residues. V lost 4 bases to trimming and J lost 4 bases, with 10 bases between them. Germline V CDR1 and CDR2: SEHNR, FQNEAQ (reference sequence). The DNA of the CDR3 is TGTGCCAGCAGCTCAGTTCTTACAGAGACCCAGTACTTC. Translation: CASSSVLTETQYF.

The gene calls are TRBV6-9 and TRBJ2-7; 11 bases match TRBD2. The CDR3 contains 14 residues. V gave up 5 bases and J gave up 3 bases; unmatched junction bases: 3. CDR1 and CDR2 from the germline V gene are MNHGY and SVAAGI. The CDR3 spells CASSPGTSGYEQYF. CDR3 nucleotides: TGTGCCAGCAGTCCAGGGACTAGCGGCTACGAGCAGTACTTC.

This chain joins TRBV28 and TRBJ1-1; D remains unclear. The CDR3 totals 11 residues. The germline V gene has CDR1 MDHEN and CDR2 SYDVKM. V lost 4 bases and J lost 7, with 7 bases in between. CDR3 loop: CASSSNLEAFF. The CDR3 DNA is TGTGCCAGCAGTTCCAACCTTGAAGCTTTCTTT.

The chain recombines TRBV19 with TRBJ1-1; 9 positions agree with TRBD1. Germline loops: CDR1 LNHDA, CDR2 SQIVND (reference sequence). V shed 9 bases, J shed 5 bases, and the junction held 7 bases outside the gene matches. The CDR3 totals 13 residues. CDR3 residues: CASRTGVITEAFF. For the CDR3, the DNA is TGTGCCAGCCGGACAGGGGTAATTACTGAAGCTTTCTTT.

As regards this clone: One end of the junction fails to match germline, which may point to a read error. V is TRBV6-6 and J is TRBJ2-1; D unresolved. Germline V CDR1 and CDR2: MNHNY, SVGAGI (reference sequence). The CDR3 totals 13 residues. The CDR3 is CASSYSSSNEQFF. Written as DNA, the CDR3 is TGTGCCAGCAGTTACTCCTCCTCCAATGAGCAGTTCTTC.

J is TRBJ1-1 and V is TRBV6-6; D is ambiguous. This CDR3 is built from 13 residues. V was shortened by 0 bases and J by 2 bases, with 4 bases between the two germline ends. Germline CDR1 and CDR2: MNHNY and SVGAGI (reference sequence). The DNA of the CDR3 is TGTGCCAGCAGTTACTCGAAAAACACTGAAGCTTTCTTT. Residues: CASSYSKNTEAFF.

This chain connects TRBV9 to TRBJ2-7; TRBD1 aligns across 8 bases. In germline, CDR1 is SGDLS, CDR2 YYNGEE. This CDR3 is built from 14 residues. Trimming cost V 3 bases and J 5 bases; bases outside gene matches: 7. CDR3 amino acids: CASSAPGTGNEQYF. Written as DNA, the CDR3 is TGTGCCAGCAGCGCCCCAGGGACAGGAAACGAGCAGTACTTC.

This clone appeared a few times. The chain has TRBV6-5 and TRBJ2-1; 8 nucleotides line up with TRBD1. CDR3 length: 15 amino acids. Germline V gene sequence: CDR1 MNHEY, CDR2 SVGAGI. The J segment lost 9 bases and the V segment lost 0 bases, leaving 7 bases of the junction unmatched. CDR3 in DNA: TGTGCCAGCAGTTACTCTGGGCAGGGGGCAAGTGAGCAGTTCTTC. It encodes CASSYSGQGASEQFF.

The chain's CDR3 is CVRSPYGQATILYYEQYF. CDR3 DNA sequence: TGTGTCAGATCACCATATGGGCAGGCTACTATTCTTTACTACGAGCAGTACTTC. V usage is TRBV18 and J usage is TRBJ2-7; D is ambiguous. Looked up from germline, CDR1 is KGHSH and CDR2 is LQKENI. This CDR3 region has 18 residues.

The gene calls are TRBV6-1 and TRBJ2-6; TRBD2 agrees at 7 bases. V gave up 4 bases and J gave up 0 bases; unmatched junction bases: 12. The CDR3 spans 19 residues. Germline lookup yields CDR1 MNHNS and CDR2 SASEGT. The CDR3 sequence is CASSAISLGGSSGANVLTF. As DNA, the CDR3 is TGTGCCAGCAGTGCAATTAGTTTAGGCGGGAGCTCTGGGGCCAACGTCCTGACTTTC.

The gene calls are TRBV27 and TRBJ2-1; D gene unclear. Germline values: CDR1 MNHEY, CDR2 SMNVEV (reference sequence). This CDR3 has 13 residues. V lost 0 bases and J lost 9, with 9 bases in between. CDR3 amino acids: CASSLSLGGEQFF. Here the CDR3 DNA reads TGTGCCAGCAGTTTATCGCTGGGTGGTGAGCAGTTCTTC.

The CDR3 reads CASSPSALNYGYTF. CDR3 DNA sequence: TGTGCCAGCAGTCCCTCTGCCCTGAACTATGGCTACACCTTC. V usage is TRBV6-6 and J usage is TRBJ1-2; no clear D gene. Germline values: CDR1 MNHNY, CDR2 SVGAGI (reference sequence). This CDR3 region has 14 residues. Trimming removed 5 bases from V and 2 bases from J, with 12 bases in between.

This clone was observed a few times. The V and J genes are TRBV5-6 and TRBJ2-7, with TRBD2 identical over 8 bases. The J segment lost 6 bases and the V segment lost 10 bases, leaving 12 bases of the junction unmatched. The CDR3 is made up of 13 amino acids. The germline V gene has CDR1 SGHDT and CDR2 YYEEEE. CDR3 in DNA: TGTGCCTCCGGGGGGGCAGGGGCGAGCGAGCAGTACTTC. This codes for CASGGAGASEQYF.

This clone was detected a few times. The chain recombines TRBV6-6 with TRBJ2-7, with D uncertain. This CDR3 has 12 amino acids. Germline V gene data show CDR1 as MNHNY and CDR2 as SVGAGI (reference sequence). The V gene lost 2 bases and the J gene lost 7 bases, with 9 bases spanning the gap. CDR3 sequence: CASSYPTEEQYF. The CDR3 DNA follows: TGTGCCAGCAGTTACCCGACTGAAGAGCAGTACTTC.

By its share, this clone is medium-sized. The CDR3 protein is CASSGSTGGNTGELFF. CDR3 sequence (DNA): TGTGCCAGCAGCGGATCGACAGGGGGGAACACCGGGGAGCTGTTTTTT. The chain combines TRBV9 with TRBJ2-2; 9 bases are shared with TRBD1. The CDR3 totals 16 residues. Germline CDR1 is SGDLS and CDR2 is YYNGEE. V trimming: 3 bases; J trimming: 1 base; junction bases outside the gene matches: 4.

This rearrangement joins TRBV28 to TRBJ2-4; 13 positions match TRBD2. The length of the CDR3 is 16 residues. Germline CDR1 MDHEN, CDR2 SYDVKM. The V segment lost 10 bases and the J segment 2 bases; nucleotides outside the gene matches: 8. The CDR3 DNA follows: TGTGCCACCGATGTGGGACTAGCGGGAACCAAAAACATTCAGTACTTC. This gives the protein CATDVGLAGTKNIQYF.

This clone has more than one count but fewer than ten. The chain couples TRBV4-1 to TRBJ1-6; D is perhaps TRBD1 (5 bases). CDR1 and CDR2 (germline): MGHRA, YSYEKL. Trimming stripped 3 bases from V and 6 bases from J, with 18 bases between. The CDR3 sequence is 17 residues long. This CDR3 reads CASSQADLDSLNSPLHF. Here the CDR3 DNA reads TGCGCCAGCAGCCAGGCCGATCTAGACAGCCTTAATTCACCCCTCCACTTT.

CDR3 coding DNA: TGTGCCAGCAGCTTACCAGATCAGCGGGGGGAAACAGATACGCAGTATTTT. This translates into CASSLPDQRGETDTQYF. This chain joins TRBV7-8 and TRBJ2-3; 9 positions agree with TRBD2. Germline V gives CDR1 SGHVS, CDR2 FQNEAQ. V shed 2 bases and J 3 bases; nucleotides not matched to a gene: 9. This CDR3 has 17 amino acids.

This clone is categorized as medium-sized. This rearrangement joins TRBV7-9 to TRBJ1-2; D call uncertain. With 3 bases removed from V and 5 bases from J, the gap between germline ends came to 7 bases. Germline V gives CDR1 SEHNR, CDR2 FQNEAQ (reference sequence). The CDR3 covers 12 residues. CDR3 residues: CASSFGNYGYTF. The CDR3 DNA reads as TGTGCCAGCAGCTTTGGGAATTATGGCTACACCTTC.

The DNA of the CDR3 is TGCAGCGTTGTAGGACTAGCGGGAGTGAGCGTCAATGAGCAGTTCTTC. This translates into CSVVGLAGVSVNEQFF. V and J are TRBV29-1 and TRBJ2-1; 13 nucleotides align to TRBD2. V gave up 4 bases and J gave up 6 bases; unmatched junction bases: 9. CDR3 size: 16 residues. CDR1 and CDR2 from the germline V gene are SQVTM and ANQGSEA.

The chain couples TRBV6-7 to TRBJ1-1, with D perhaps TRBD1 (5 bases). TRBV6-7 is marked as an open reading frame, function uncertain. V was cut by 2 bases and J by 1 base, with 8 bases left in between. The CDR3 runs 14 residues. The CDR3 reads CASSYQGSNTEAFF. CDR3 DNA sequence: TGTGCCAGCAGTTACCAGGGTTCGAACACTGAAGCTTTCTTT.

CDR3 in amino acids: CASSLGSSQNTEAFF. CDR3 DNA sequence: TGTGCCAGCAGCTTGGGAAGTAGTCAGAACACTGAAGCTTTCTTT. The chain has TRBV7-9 and TRBJ1-1; D is uncertain. The CDR3 runs 15 residues. Deletions cut 3 bases from V and 1 base from J, with 12 bases between. From germline, CDR1 is SEHNR and CDR2 FQNEAQ (reference sequence).